This T cell receptor beta chain derives from a study of blood T cells in healthy people across ages. The table lists this clonotype with a few counts. Its antigen remains unknown. A second PCR, run for roughly 7 to 12 cycles, used a sample-barcoded 5' primer plus a J-beta primer mix. TCRdb reprocessed the 5' RACE reads via MiXCR and lists one record per CDR3 protein. Of fewer than 950,000 distinct CDR3 sequences in the sample, under 40% were seen once. Every sample had a minimum of 6 million PBMCs isolated. The study, taken as a whole, reports: A strong correlation was found between TCR beta diversity and the percentage of naive T cells. The study regarded diversity estimates from one million T cells as underestimates.

The CDR3 has 15 amino acids. Looked up from germline, CDR1 is DFQATT and CDR2 is SNEGSKA (reference sequence). The V gene end was trimmed by 1 base and the J gene end by 1 base; junction bases not matched to a gene: 6. This chain links TRBV20-1 with TRBJ1-1; 7 nucleotides match TRBD1. Sample: blood. The clonotype comes from a man between 18 and 35 years old in good health. The CDR3 region has the DNA TGCAGTGCTAGAGCGGCGACAGGGTGGAACACTGAAGCTTTCTTT. This gives the protein CSARAATGWNTEAFF.